This TCR beta chain comes out of a study of OX40 agonist ivuxolimab in advanced cancers. Study information: Each dose-escalation patient presented with hepatocellular carcinoma, melanoma, renal cell or head and neck cancer.

The table came from immunoSEQ multiplex PCR; TCRdb's copy has only in-frame clones and leaves some out. The table lists tens of thousands of clones, about nine tenths of them singletons, with about a fifth in the top ten. Overall study findings and caveats: The CD4+ and CD8+ T cells in the blood had expanded clonally by week 6 at 0.1 to 3.0 mg/kg. Among the nonresponders, some also had low normalized T-cell clonal expansion. Clonal expansion among partial responders at 0.1-3.0 mg/kg ranked near the lowest.

On this clone itself: Antigen unknown.

The TCR comes from an adult with an advanced solid tumor such as melanoma, head and neck, liver or kidney cancer. Material: CD4+ or CD8+ T cells sorted from blood, obtained in a trial of the OX40 agonist ivuxolimab.

CDR3 DNA sequence: TGTGCCAGTAGTCCTCAGGGGCTGGAGACCCAGTACTTC. Translated, it gives CASSPQGLETQYF. V usage is TRBV19 and J usage is TRBJ2-5; the D gene is possibly TRBD1 (6 bases). The CDR3 length is 13 residues. In germline, CDR1 is LNHDA, CDR2 SQIVND (reference sequence). With 5 bases removed from V and 5 bases from J, the gap between germline ends came to 12 bases.